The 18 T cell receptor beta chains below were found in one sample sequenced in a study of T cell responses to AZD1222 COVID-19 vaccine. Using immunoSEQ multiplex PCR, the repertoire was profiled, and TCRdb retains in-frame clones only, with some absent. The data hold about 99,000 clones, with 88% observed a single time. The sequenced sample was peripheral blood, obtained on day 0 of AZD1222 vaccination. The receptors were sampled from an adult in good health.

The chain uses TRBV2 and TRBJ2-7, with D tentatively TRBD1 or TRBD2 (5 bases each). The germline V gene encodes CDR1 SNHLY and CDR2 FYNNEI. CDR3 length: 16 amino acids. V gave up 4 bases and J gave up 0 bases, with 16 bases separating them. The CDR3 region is CASSGARAGSSYEQYF. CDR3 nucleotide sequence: TGTGCCAGCAGTGGGGCCAGGGCAGGGAGCTCCTACGAGCAGTACTTC.

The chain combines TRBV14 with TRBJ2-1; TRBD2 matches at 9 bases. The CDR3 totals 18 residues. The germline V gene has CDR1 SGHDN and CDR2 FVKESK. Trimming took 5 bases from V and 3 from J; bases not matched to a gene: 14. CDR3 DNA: TGTGCCAGCAGCTTTCGACTAGCGGTTCCTCCTTTCTACAATGAGCAGTTCTTC. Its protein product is CASSFRLAVPPFYNEQFF.

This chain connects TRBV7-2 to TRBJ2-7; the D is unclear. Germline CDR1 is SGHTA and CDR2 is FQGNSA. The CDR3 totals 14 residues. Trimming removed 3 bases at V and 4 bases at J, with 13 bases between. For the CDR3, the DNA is TGTGCCAGCAGCTTTTATGGGCCTCTATACGAGCAGTACTTC. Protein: CASSFYGPLYEQYF.

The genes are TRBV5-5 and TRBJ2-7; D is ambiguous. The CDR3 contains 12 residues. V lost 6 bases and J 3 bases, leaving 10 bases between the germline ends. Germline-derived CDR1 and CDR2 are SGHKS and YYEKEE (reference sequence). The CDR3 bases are TGTGCCAGCACCCGGGTAGGCTACGAGCAGTACTTC. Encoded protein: CASTRVGYEQYF.

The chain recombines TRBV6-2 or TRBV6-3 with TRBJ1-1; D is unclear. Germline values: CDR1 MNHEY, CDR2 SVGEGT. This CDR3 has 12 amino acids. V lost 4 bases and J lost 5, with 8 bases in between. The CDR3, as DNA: TGTGCCAGCAGTTCCCCTGGGACTGAAGCTTTCTTT. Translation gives CASSSPGTEAFF.

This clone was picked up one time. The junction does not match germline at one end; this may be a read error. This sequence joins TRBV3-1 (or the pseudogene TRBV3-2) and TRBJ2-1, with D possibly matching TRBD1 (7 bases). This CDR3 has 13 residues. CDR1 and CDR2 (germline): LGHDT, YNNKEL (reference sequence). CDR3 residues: CASSPRSTGEVIF. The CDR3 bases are TGTGCCAGCAGCCCAAGGAGCACAGGGGAGGTGATCTTC.

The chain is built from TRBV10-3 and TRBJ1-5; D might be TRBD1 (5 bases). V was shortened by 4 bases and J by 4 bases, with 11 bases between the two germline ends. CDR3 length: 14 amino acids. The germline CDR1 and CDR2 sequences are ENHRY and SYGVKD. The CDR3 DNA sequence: TGTGCCATCAGTGCCGGGGGAGTAAATCAGCCCCAGCATTTT. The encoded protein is CAISAGGVNQPQHF.

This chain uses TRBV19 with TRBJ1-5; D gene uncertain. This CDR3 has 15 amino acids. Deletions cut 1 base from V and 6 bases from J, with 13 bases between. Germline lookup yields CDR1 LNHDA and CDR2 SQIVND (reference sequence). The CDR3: CASSIVGVTGQPQHF. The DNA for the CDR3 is TGTGCCAGTAGTATAGTCGGGGTTACTGGTCAGCCCCAGCATTTT. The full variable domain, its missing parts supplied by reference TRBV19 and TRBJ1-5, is DGGITQSPKYLFRKEGQNVTLSCEQNLNHDAMYWYRQDPGQGLRLIYYSQIVNDFQKGDIAEGYSVSREKKESFPLTVTSAQKNPTAFYLCASSIVGVTGQPQHFGDGTRLSIL.

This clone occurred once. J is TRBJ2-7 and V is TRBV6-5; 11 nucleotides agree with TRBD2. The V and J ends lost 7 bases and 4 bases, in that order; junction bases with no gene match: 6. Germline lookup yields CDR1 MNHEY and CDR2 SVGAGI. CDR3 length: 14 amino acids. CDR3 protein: CASTGLAGGYEQYF. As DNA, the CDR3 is TGTGCCAGCACAGGACTAGCGGGCGGTTACGAGCAGTACTTC.

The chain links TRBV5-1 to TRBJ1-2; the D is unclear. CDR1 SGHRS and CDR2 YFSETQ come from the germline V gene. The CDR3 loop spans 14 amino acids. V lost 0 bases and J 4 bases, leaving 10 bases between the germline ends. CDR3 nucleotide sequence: TGCGCCAGCAGCTTGGCCGTTGGGGTCTATGGCTACACCTTC. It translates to CASSLAVGVYGYTF.

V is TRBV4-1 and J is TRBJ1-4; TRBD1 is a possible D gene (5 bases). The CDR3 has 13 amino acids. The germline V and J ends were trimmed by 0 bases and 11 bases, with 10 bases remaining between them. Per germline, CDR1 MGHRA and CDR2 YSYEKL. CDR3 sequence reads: CASSQDWRGKLFF. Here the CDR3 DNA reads TGCGCCAGCAGCCAAGATTGGCGGGGGAAACTGTTTTTT.

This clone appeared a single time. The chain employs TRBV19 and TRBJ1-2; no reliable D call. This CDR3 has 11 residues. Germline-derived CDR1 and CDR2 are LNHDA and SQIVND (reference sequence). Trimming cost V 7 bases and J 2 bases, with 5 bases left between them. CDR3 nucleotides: TGTGCCAGTAAGGAGAACTATGGCTACACCTTC. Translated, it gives CASKENYGYTF.

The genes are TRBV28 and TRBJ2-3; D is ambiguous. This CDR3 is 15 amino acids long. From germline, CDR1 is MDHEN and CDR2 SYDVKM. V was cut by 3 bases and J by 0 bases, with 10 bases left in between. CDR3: CASSFGASSTDTQYF. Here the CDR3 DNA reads TGTGCCAGCAGTTTCGGCGCTTCCAGCACAGATACGCAGTATTTT.

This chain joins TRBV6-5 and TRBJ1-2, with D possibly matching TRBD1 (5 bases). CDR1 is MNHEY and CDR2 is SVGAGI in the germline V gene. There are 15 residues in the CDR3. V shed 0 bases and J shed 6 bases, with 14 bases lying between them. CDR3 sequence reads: CASSYSTAGRDGYTF. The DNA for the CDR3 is TGTGCCAGCAGTTACTCGACGGCGGGCAGGGATGGCTACACCTTC.

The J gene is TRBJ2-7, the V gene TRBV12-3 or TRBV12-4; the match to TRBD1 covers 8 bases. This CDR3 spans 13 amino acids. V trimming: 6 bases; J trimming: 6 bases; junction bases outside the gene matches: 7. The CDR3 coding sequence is TGTGCCAGCAGCTCAGGACAGGGAGGCGAGCAGTACTTC. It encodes CASSSGQGGEQYF.

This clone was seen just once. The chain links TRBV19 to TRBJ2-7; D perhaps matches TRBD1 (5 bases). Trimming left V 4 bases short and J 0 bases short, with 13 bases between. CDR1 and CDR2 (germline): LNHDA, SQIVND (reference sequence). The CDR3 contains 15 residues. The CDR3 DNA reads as TGTGCCAGTAGTACCCTGGACACCAACTCCTACGAGCAGTACTTC. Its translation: CASSTLDTNSYEQYF. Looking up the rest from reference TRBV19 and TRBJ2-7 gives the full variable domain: DGGITQSPKYLFRKEGQNVTLSCEQNLNHDAMYWYRQDPGQGLRLIYYSQIVNDFQKGDIAEGYSVSREKKESFPLTVTSAQKNPTAFYLCASSTLDTNSYEQYFGPGTRLTVT.

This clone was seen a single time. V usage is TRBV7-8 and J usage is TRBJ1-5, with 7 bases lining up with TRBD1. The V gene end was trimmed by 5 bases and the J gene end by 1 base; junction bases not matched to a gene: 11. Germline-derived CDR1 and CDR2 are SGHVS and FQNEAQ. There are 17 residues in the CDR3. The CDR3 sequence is CASSPGTAFGSNQPQHF. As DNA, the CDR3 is TGTGCCAGCAGCCCTGGGACAGCTTTTGGAAGCAATCAGCCCCAGCATTTT.

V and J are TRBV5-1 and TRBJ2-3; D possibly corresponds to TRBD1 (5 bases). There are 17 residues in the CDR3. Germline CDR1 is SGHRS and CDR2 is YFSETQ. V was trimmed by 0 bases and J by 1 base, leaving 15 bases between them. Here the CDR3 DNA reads TGCGCCAGCAGCTTGGTAGCCTCAGGGTCGGGCACAGATACGCAGTATTTT. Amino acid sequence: CASSLVASGSGTDTQYF.